A selection of T cell receptor beta chains follows, all from one sample in a study of blood T cell repertoires in COVID-19. Here immunoSEQ multiplex PCR was the method, and the copy in TCRdb shows in-frame clones only, minus some. The sample lists hundreds of thousands of clones, about 90% occurring once. Source material: peripheral blood. These receptors originate from a man older than 75 with acute or convalescent COVID-19. The conserved cysteine and the conserved F or W are not part of the CDR3 here.

V: TRBV18; J: TRBJ1-1; length: 12; CDR3: ASSPTTVNTEAF
V: TRBV7-3; J: TRBJ2-1; length: 14; CDR3: ASSPTGQGSYNEQF
V: TRBV5-1; J: TRBJ1-6; length: 15; CDR3: ASSLDDTGGRSSPLH
V: TRBV5-1; J: TRBJ1-2; length: 14; CDR3: ASSLAPGTGSYGYT
V: TRBV7-9; J: TRBJ1-2; length: 10; CDR3: ASSLGPYGYT
V: TRBV6-5; J: TRBJ1-1; length: 13; CDR3: ASSYYRGQGTEAF
V: TRBV19; J: TRBJ2-3; length: 12; CDR3: ASTFGRGGSTQY
V: TRBV5-6; J: TRBJ1-5; length: 12; CDR3: ASSFGRLQRTQH
V: TRBV19; J: TRBJ2-1; length: 12; CDR3: ASTGTRINNEQF
V: TRBV11-2; J: TRBJ2-2; length: 13; CDR3: ASSSLTGNTGELF
V: TRBV12-3/TRBV12-4; J: TRBJ2-1; length: 10; CDR3: ASRGYSGEQF
V: TRBV9; J: TRBJ2-3; length: 14; CDR3: ASSVATSGRTDTQY
V: TRBV7-2; J: TRBJ2-3; length: 14; CDR3: ASSLSATGSTDTQY
V: TRBV6-2/TRBV6-3; J: TRBJ2-2; length: 15; CDR3: ASSKTRTSRGTGELF
V: TRBV11-2; J: TRBJ2-1; length: 10; CDR3: ASSLRSREQF
V: TRBV12-5; J: TRBJ2-3; length: 12; CDR3: ASGVGDRGHTQY
V: TRBV7-3; J: TRBJ2-1; length: 12; CDR3: ASSLERSYNEQF
V: TRBV10-1; J: TRBJ2-5; length: 15; CDR3: ASSADSGLAGNETQY
V: TRBV4-3; J: TRBJ1-6; length: 12; CDR3: ASSQGRGDSPLH
V: TRBV7-3; J: TRBJ1-2; length: 11; CDR3: ASSPDRNYGYT
V: TRBV28; J: TRBJ2-1; length: 14; CDR3: ASSLIAGGRNNEQF
V: TRBV18; J: TRBJ2-7; length: 13; CDR3: ASSPGGGYAYEQY
V: TRBV5-1; J: TRBJ2-4; length: 14; CDR3: ASSTDSLRAKNIQY
V: TRBV7-6; J: TRBJ2-2; length: 13; CDR3: ASSRAGLNTGELF
V: TRBV12-3/TRBV12-4; J: TRBJ1-2; length: 11; CDR3: ASADRNLYGYT
V: TRBV7-2; J: TRBJ1-2; length: 14; CDR3: ASSLGGNPGAYGYT
V: TRBV14; J: TRBJ1-2; length: 10; CDR3: ASSQDRVGYT
V: TRBV6-5; J: TRBJ2-1; length: 13; CDR3: ASSPDFEVYNEQF
V: TRBV19; J: TRBJ2-5; length: 16; CDR3: ASSIGRAGGAWQETQY
V: TRBV5-4; J: TRBJ2-2; length: 12; CDR3: ASSLRGVTGELF
V: TRBV10-3; J: TRBJ2-1; length: 12; CDR3: AISRLADDNEQF
V: TRBV7-2; J: TRBJ2-7; length: 11; CDR3: ASSLEVFGEQY
V: TRBV6-5; J: TRBJ1-1; length: 13; CDR3: ASSYSRNLNTEAF
V: TRBV19; J: TRBJ1-1; length: 14; CDR3: ASSPFPTGGYTEAF
V: TRBV5-5; J: TRBJ1-1; length: 12; CDR3: ASSLTTGQTEAF
V: TRBV28; J: TRBJ2-3; length: 12; CDR3: ASTPSEGARTQY
V: TRBV25-1; J: TRBJ1-2; length: 12; CDR3: ASREAGGHYGYT
V: TRBV7-9; J: TRBJ2-5; length: 16; CDR3: ASSSGLAGASPGETQY
V: TRBV5-1; J: TRBJ2-5; length: 13; CDR3: ASSQGTPRGETQY
V: TRBV4-2; J: TRBJ2-2; length: 13; CDR3: ASSQNRGNTGELF
V: TRBV14; J: TRBJ2-5; length: 13; CDR3: ASSQRTGGGETQY
V: TRBV5-1; J: TRBJ2-1; length: 13; CDR3: ASSLATSGGDEQF
V: TRBV15; J: TRBJ2-7; length: 12; CDR3: ATRLDRGRSEQY
V: TRBV27; J: TRBJ1-2; length: 12; CDR3: ASRRRDRGLGYT
V: TRBV7-8; J: TRBJ1-4; length: 13; CDR3: ASSLGTGGGEKLF
V: TRBV13; J: TRBJ2-5; length: 13; CDR3: ASSAPDLKKETQY
V: TRBV5-1; J: TRBJ1-2; length: 10; CDR3: ASSLGGRGYT
V: TRBV7-3; J: TRBJ2-3; length: 14; CDR3: ASSFSLVQGADTQY
V: TRBV6-5; J: TRBJ2-2; length: 13; CDR3: ASSWDTPNTGELF
V: TRBV6-6; J: TRBJ2-3; length: 13; CDR3: ASTRLAGEGDTQY
V: TRBV5-6; J: TRBJ1-3; length: 14; CDR3: ASSRDTQRSRNTIY
V: TRBV7-8; J: TRBJ2-7; length: 12; CDR3: ASNQPGQSYEQY
V: TRBV5-1; J: TRBJ1-2; length: 11; CDR3: ASSPGGSYGYT
V: TRBV15; J: TRBJ2-1; length: 15; CDR3: ATSRGLATGEIHEQF
V: TRBV9; J: TRBJ2-2; length: 11; CDR3: ASTPVEFGELF
V: TRBV18; J: TRBJ1-1; length: 14; CDR3: ASSPIREMKDTEAF
V: TRBV2; J: TRBJ2-7; length: 10; CDR3: ASRGGSYEQY